Below, one TCR beta chain is given with its context. The data originate from a study of CD8+ T cells in alopecia areata. This CDR3 comprises 13 residues. The V gene's germline CDR1 is SGHTA and CDR2 FQGTGA. The V end was cut by 3 bases, the J end by 7 bases, with 13 bases between. Following RNA extraction, reverse transcription yielded cDNA that acted as the sequencing template. Data came from immunoSEQ multiplex PCR; TCRdb stores just in-frame clones and leaves some out. This sample carries 110,000 or so clones, less than 45% of them seen once, and the ten largest clones take 3.1%. The clonotype comes from a human donor with alopecia areata. V usage is TRBV7-3 and J usage is TRBJ2-7; D gene uncertain. Material for sequencing was CD4+ T cells sorted from blood. Written as DNA, the CDR3 is TGTGCCAGCAGCTTTGGCCCTGCTCGTGAGCAGTACTTC. As protein: CASSFGPAREQYF.